A single sample is the source of the 13 T cell receptor beta chains below, sequenced in a study of cytomegalovirus exposure and HLA in healthy donors (dated by TCRdb to about 2017). The library was produced with the immunoSEQ multiplex PCR assay. For the multiplex PCR, a mixture combining 60 forward primers for TCR Vbeta segments and 13 reverse primers for TCR Jbeta segments was used. In TCRdb, the immuneACCESS table is reduced to in-frame sequences with V and J assigned. These tables do not hold every clone; where another copy was compared, an unresolved V gene accounts for under half, and the others remain unexplained. This sample is represented by over 200,000 clones; roughly 91% of them were singletons. More than 0.8% of the sample is taken by the ten largest. Sequencing used PBMCs. These receptors came from a woman aged 18-29 years in good health and CMV-seronegative.

The J gene is TRBJ2-7, the V gene TRBV15, with 7 bases matching TRBD1. Unmatched junction bases numbered 1, after V lost 0 bases and J lost 2 bases. In germline, CDR1 is LNHNV, CDR2 YYDKDF (reference sequence). The CDR3 is made up of 14 amino acids. In DNA form, the CDR3 reads TGTGCCACCAGCAGAGAGGGACAGCCCTACGAGCAGTACTTC. Translating gives CATSREGQPYEQYF.

V usage is TRBV13 and J usage is TRBJ2-1; no firm D call. This CDR3 is 13 amino acids long. Trimming removed 2 bases at V and 5 bases at J, with 7 bases between. Germline V lookup: CDR1 PRHDT, CDR2 FYEKMQ (reference sequence). CDR3 sequence: CASSLTADNEQFF. The CDR3 DNA sequence: TGTGCCAGCAGCTTAACGGCGGACAATGAGCAGTTCTTC.

The chain joins TRBV4-3 to TRBJ1-5; TRBD1 is a possible D gene (6 bases). Trimming shortened V by 0 bases and J by 4 bases, and 19 bases separated the two germline ends. This CDR3 comprises 18 residues. Germline V gene sequence: CDR1 LGHNA, CDR2 YSLEER. CDR3 nucleotide sequence: TGCGCCAGCAGCCAAGATAAGCCGTCGGGGGGCCTGAATCAGCCCCAGCATTTT. Translating it yields CASSQDKPSGGLNQPQHF.

CDR3 DNA sequence: TGTGCCAGCAGCCGGACAGGGGGAAGGCAAGAGACCCAGTACTTC. Protein: CASSRTGGRQETQYF. V usage is TRBV11-2 and J usage is TRBJ2-5; 10 positions match TRBD1. The CDR3 sequence is 15 residues long. Trimming took 5 bases from V and 2 from J; bases not matched to a gene: 5. CDR1 and CDR2 from the germline V gene are SGHAT and FQNNGV. The whole variable domain, filled in from reference TRBV11-2 and TRBJ2-5, reads EAGVAQSPRYKIIEKRQSVAFWCNPISGHATLYWYQQILGQGPKLLIQFQNNGVVDDSQLPKDRFSAERLKGVDSTLKIQPAKLEDSAVYLCASSRTGGRQETQYFGPGTRLLVL.

The genes are TRBV2 and TRBJ2-5; 7 nucleotides agree with TRBD1. V trimming: 3 bases; J trimming: 3 bases; junction bases outside the gene matches: 7. This CDR3 is built from 15 residues. Germline loops: CDR1 SNHLY, CDR2 FYNNEI. The CDR3 loop is CASSDRGQSEETQYF. The CDR3 DNA follows: TGTGCCAGCAGTGATAGGGGACAGTCTGAAGAGACCCAGTACTTC. The variable domain in full, completed from reference TRBV2 and TRBJ2-5, reads EPEVTQTPSHQVTQMGQEVILRCVPISNHLYFYWYRQILGQKVEFLVSFYNNEISEKSEIFDDQFSVERPDGSNFTLKIRSTKLEDSAMYFCASSDRGQSEETQYFGPGTRLLVL.

The chain is built from TRBV7-9 and TRBJ2-3; 7 nucleotides agree with TRBD2. Germline V gene sequence: CDR1 SEHNR, CDR2 FQNEAQ (reference sequence). J gave up 6 bases and V 6 bases, and 15 bases lay outside the gene matches. The CDR3 is 16 residues long. CDR3 coding DNA: TGTGCCAGCAGTCGCAATCGTTCGGGACTACAGGATACGCAGTATTTT. Its translation: CASSRNRSGLQDTQYF.

There are a few counts of this clone. The chain carries TRBV30 and TRBJ2-5; TRBD2 matches 9 bases. The CDR3 loop spans 14 amino acids. Germline CDR1 is GTSNPN and CDR2 is SVGIG (reference sequence). Unmatched junction bases numbered 6, after V lost 2 bases and J lost 5 bases. CDR3 amino acids: CAWSNPAGGETQYF. CDR3 sequence (DNA): TGTGCCTGGAGTAATCCTGCGGGAGGGGAGACCCAGTACTTC.

The J gene is TRBJ2-3, the V gene TRBV5-1; TRBD1 matches 8 bases. The CDR3 has 17 amino acids. With 4 bases clipped from V and 3 bases from J, the junction kept 13 bases outside the gene matches. Per germline, CDR1 SGHRS and CDR2 YFSETQ. CDR3 residues: CASSPTLTGVGTDTQYF. In DNA form, the CDR3 reads TGCGCCAGCAGCCCTACCTTGACAGGGGTCGGGACAGATACGCAGTATTTT.

This rearrangement joins TRBV30 to TRBJ2-5, with D possibly matching TRBD2 (5 bases). Germline V gives CDR1 GTSNPN, CDR2 SVGIG (reference sequence). Deletions cut 0 bases from V and 5 bases from J, with 13 bases between. The CDR3 length is 14 residues. The DNA of the CDR3 is TGTGCCTGGAGTGTACGGGGTAGCCTGGAGACCCAGTACTTC. Its translation is CAWSVRGSLETQYF.

This clone was detected a few times. The CDR3 DNA follows: TGTGCCAGCAGTGAACAGTTTAATTCACCCCTCCACTTT. Its translation: CASSEQFNSPLHF. The gene calls are TRBV2 and TRBJ1-6; D remains unclear. The V end was cut by 2 bases, the J end by 6 bases, with 5 bases between. Looked up from germline, CDR1 is SNHLY and CDR2 is FYNNEI. The CDR3 has 13 residues.

This rearrangement joins TRBV28 to TRBJ1-2; D uncertain. The CDR3 contains 13 residues. The V gene's germline CDR1 is MDHEN and CDR2 SYDVKM. The V end was cut by 7 bases, the J end by 0 bases, with 9 bases between. The CDR3 protein is CASTITANYGYTF. The CDR3 DNA sequence: TGTGCCAGCACCATAACAGCTAACTATGGCTACACCTTC.

The chain couples TRBV7-6 to TRBJ2-7; 14 positions agree with TRBD2. The V gene end was trimmed by 5 bases and the J gene end by 6 bases; junction bases not matched to a gene: 24. The CDR3 has 21 residues. Germline V gene lookup returns CDR1 SGHVS and CDR2 FNYEAQ. The CDR3 region is CASSPRAGGPGLAGGISEQYF. The CDR3 nucleotides read TGTGCCAGCAGCCCCCGGGCGGGGGGGCCCGGACTAGCGGGGGGTATAAGCGAGCAGTACTTC.

The rearrangement links TRBV5-5 to TRBJ2-1; possible D gene TRBD2, 5 bases. CDR3 length: 15 residues. The V and J ends lost 4 bases and 7 bases respectively, with 18 bases between them. In germline, CDR1 is SGHKS, CDR2 YYEKEE (reference sequence). DNA for the CDR3: TGTGCCAGCAGCGGGGAGAGGAGTTTGGGAAATGAGCAGTTCTTC. Its protein product is CASSGERSLGNEQFF.